The 23 T cell receptor beta chains below were found in one sample sequenced in a study of T-cell reconstitution after alpha-beta-depleted transplantation in children. Unique molecular identifiers were incorporated when the TCRbeta library was constructed. MiXCR was run by TCRdb on the PCR reads, yielding one entry per CDR3 protein. Altogether fewer than 350,000 distinct CDR3 sequences are present, around a tenth being singletons, with the ten largest covering about a quarter. The sample here was peripheral blood, taken 180 days after TCRalphabeta/CD19-depleted stem cell transplant. The source of these receptors is a male patient aged 2-9 years who had a stem cell transplant for chronic granulomatous disease, so the T cells may come from the graft donor.

This clonotype was detected ten times or more. V usage is TRBV7-6 and J usage is TRBJ1-2; TRBD1 is a possible D gene (6 bases). The V and J ends lost 2 bases and 3 bases respectively, with 7 bases between them. Germline CDR1 reads SGHVS; CDR2 reads FNYEAQ. The CDR3 consists of 13 residues. The DNA for the CDR3 is TGTGCCAGCAGCTTACGACAGGACTATGGCTACACCTTC. Translation: CASSLRQDYGYTF.

The gene calls are TRBV6-1 and TRBJ1-1; D is ambiguous. From germline, CDR1 is MNHNS and CDR2 SASEGT. Trimming stripped 4 bases from V and 7 bases from J, with 16 bases between. The CDR3 runs to 14 residues. CDR3 bases: TGTGCCAGCAGTGTTCGGTGGCCCGATGGTGAAGCTTTCTTT. Translation: CASSVRWPDGEAFF.

In its sample, this clonotype was seen many times. The genes are TRBV6-6 and TRBJ2-7; D uncertain. The V gene's germline CDR1 is MNHNY and CDR2 SVGAGI (reference sequence). The germline V and J ends were trimmed by 8 bases and 6 bases, with 11 bases remaining between them. The CDR3 totals 11 residues. Here the CDR3 DNA reads TGTGCCAGCCGCTATACCGTCGAGCAGTACTTC. This encodes CASRYTVEQYF.

The gene calls are TRBV15 and TRBJ2-1; D not certain. CDR1 and CDR2 (germline): LNHNV, YYDKDF (reference sequence). The CDR3 runs 13 residues. V was clipped by 1 base and J by 7 bases, with 8 bases between them. CDR3 sequence reads: CATSRGLRNEQFF. CDR3 sequence (DNA): TGTGCCACCAGCAGAGGTCTTCGTAATGAGCAGTTCTTC.

This clonotype was detected ten times or more. This chain links TRBV29-1 with TRBJ2-7, with TRBD1 as a possible D gene (5 bases). Trimming cost V 5 bases and J 3 bases, with 8 bases left between them. Germline assignment: CDR1 SQVTM and CDR2 ANQGSEA. This CDR3 region has 11 residues. In nucleotides, the CDR3 is TGCAGCGTTTCAGACAGCTACGAGCAGTACTTC. Translating gives CSVSDSYEQYF.

The table lists this clonotype with many counts. This chain connects TRBV7-9 to TRBJ1-5; 9 positions agree with TRBD1. Germline V gene sequence: CDR1 SEHNR, CDR2 FQNEAQ (reference sequence). The CDR3 contains 13 residues. V was clipped by 7 bases and J by 4 bases; unmatched bases: 2. The CDR3 region has the DNA TGTGCCAGCACCGACAGGGGGAATCAGCCCCAGCATTTT. This sequence encodes CASTDRGNQPQHF.

This clonotype appeared a few times. The V call is TRBV5-1, the J call TRBJ2-2; tentative D call: TRBD2 (6 bases). There are 12 residues in the CDR3. V lost 2 bases and J lost 7, with 6 bases in between. Germline values: CDR1 SGHRS, CDR2 YFSETQ. As DNA, the CDR3 is TGCGCCAGCAGCTTCGGGGGCGGGGAGCTGTTTTTT. Protein: CASSFGGGELFF.

This clonotype showed up many times. The J gene is TRBJ2-3, the V gene TRBV6-1, with D possibly being TRBD2 (5 bases). Looked up from germline, CDR1 is MNHNS and CDR2 is SASEGT. This CDR3 is 13 amino acids long. Trimming removed 7 bases at V and 2 bases at J, with 10 bases between. The CDR3 protein is CASKASFTDTQYF. CDR3 nucleotide sequence: TGTGCCAGCAAGGCTAGCTTCACAGATACGCAGTATTTT.

This clonotype was counted ten times or more. The chain joins TRBV20-1 to TRBJ2-5; 12 positions agree with TRBD2. V lost 4 bases to trimming and J lost 0 bases; unmatched junction nucleotides: 6. This CDR3 has 16 residues. Germline CDR1 reads DFQATT; CDR2 reads SNEGSKA (reference sequence). The CDR3 DNA reads TGCAGTGCTACTAGCGGGGGGGACTCGTACCAAGAGACCCAGTACTTC. Protein: CSATSGGDSYQETQYF.

In this sample, this clonotype turned up many times. The rearrangement joins TRBV18 to TRBJ1-1; 8 bases map to TRBD1. Germline loops: CDR1 KGHSH, CDR2 LQKENI. CDR3 size: 16 residues. V trimming: 2 bases; J trimming: 0 bases; junction bases outside the gene matches: 5. The CDR3 sequence is CASSPDRGTLNTEAFF. The DNA for the CDR3 is TGTGCCAGCTCACCAGACAGGGGAACACTGAACACTGAAGCTTTCTTT.

This clonotype has at least ten counts. V and J are TRBV4-1 and TRBJ2-1, with a weak D call TRBD1 (5 bases). CDR1 is MGHRA, CDR2 YSYEKL, per germline. The CDR3 is made up of 12 amino acids. Trimming stripped 0 bases from V and 14 bases from J, with 11 bases between. CDR3 residues: CASSQDRVREFF. The DNA of the CDR3 is TGCGCCAGCAGCCAAGACAGGGTTCGGGAGTTCTTC.

This clonotype showed up many times. The chain uses TRBV3-1 and TRBJ1-1, with D possibly TRBD1 on 6 matching bases. CDR1 is LGHDT and CDR2 is YNNKEL in the germline V gene (reference sequence). The CDR3 is 15 amino acids. V was pared by 4 bases and J by 1 base, with 13 bases between. CDR3 loop: CASSPIQTGNTEAFF. In nucleotides, the CDR3 is TGTGCCAGCAGCCCCATCCAGACAGGGAACACTGAAGCTTTCTTT.

The CDR3 spells CASSLGQRGPWDTQYF. In DNA form, the CDR3 reads TGTGCCAGCAGCCTAGGTCAGCGGGGGCCCTGGGATACGCAGTATTTT. The chain recombines TRBV7-2 with TRBJ2-3, with 8 bases identical to TRBD2. Germline V gives CDR1 SGHTA, CDR2 FQGNSA. The CDR3 has 16 residues. The junction had 13 bases not matched to a gene; V was cut back by 5 bases and J by 6 bases.

This clonotype was observed many times. V usage is TRBV20-1 and J usage is TRBJ2-2; possible D gene TRBD2, 5 bases. Trimming removed 6 bases at V and 0 bases at J, with 14 bases between. CDR3 length equals 15 residues. Germline values: CDR1 DFQATT, CDR2 SNEGSKA (reference sequence). The CDR3 DNA follows: TGCAGTGCCTACGTAGGGAGCGCGAACACCGGGGAGCTGTTTTTT. Its protein product is CSAYVGSANTGELFF.

This clonotype was counted at least ten times. This sequence joins TRBV4-3 and TRBJ2-5; possible D gene TRBD1, 6 bases. The V and J ends lost 1 base and 4 bases respectively, with 10 bases between them. The length of the CDR3 is 14 residues. Germline V gene lookup returns CDR1 LGHNA and CDR2 YSLEER. Here the CDR3 DNA reads TGCGCCAGCAGCCAAGGTTCAGGGGTAGAGACCCAGTACTTC. Translating gives CASSQGSGVETQYF.

This clonotype occurred many times. The chain couples TRBV28 to TRBJ1-1, with D unclear. Looked up from germline, CDR1 is MDHEN and CDR2 is SYDVKM. Trimming pared 5 bases from V and 3 bases from J, leaving 7 bases between. The CDR3 has 12 amino acids. The CDR3 spells CASSPLDTEAFF. The CDR3 region has the DNA TGTGCCAGCAGTCCCCTTGACACTGAAGCTTTCTTT.

This clonotype was observed many times. This chain joins TRBV6-1 and TRBJ1-4; no definite D call. This CDR3 is built from 13 residues. Trimming took off 6 bases at V and 5 bases at J, with 10 bases between the two ends. Germline CDR1 and CDR2: MNHNS and SASEGT. The CDR3 here is CASSKAGNEKLFF. The CDR3 bases are TGTGCCAGCAGCAAGGCCGGGAATGAAAAACTGTTTTTT.

With respect to this clonotype: This sequence may be a read error, since a much larger clone differs from it by one base. The chain joins TRBV7-6 to TRBJ2-3; D remains ambiguous. The CDR3 sequence is 14 residues long. The V gene's germline CDR1 is SGHVS and CDR2 FNYEAQ. V lost 2 bases and J lost 7, with 13 bases in between. CDR3 region: CASSLQWEPNTQYF. CDR3 sequence (DNA): TGTGCCAGCAGCTTACAGTGGGAACCAAATACGCAGTATTTT.

The sample holds many counts of this clonotype. The J gene is TRBJ2-7, the V gene TRBV12-3 or TRBV12-4; D ambiguous. V lost 1 base, J lost 0 bases, and 10 bases lay in between. CDR3 length equals 15 residues. In nucleotides, the CDR3 is TGTGCCAGCAGTTTAGTGGGGTTGAGCTCCTACGAGCAGTACTTC. Its protein is CASSLVGLSSYEQYF.

The rearrangement joins TRBV15 to TRBJ2-7, with 9 positions matching TRBD2. Germline V gene sequence: CDR1 LNHNV, CDR2 YYDKDF (reference sequence). The CDR3 runs 13 residues. V shed 2 bases, J shed 6 bases, and the junction held 2 bases outside the gene matches. The CDR3, as DNA: TGTGCCACCAGCAGACCTAGCGGGATCGAGCAGTACTTC. It yields the protein CATSRPSGIEQYF.

The table lists this clonotype with many counts. CDR3 DNA sequence: TGCAGCGTTGGGACTAGCGGGAACACCGGGGAGCTGTTTTTT. It yields the protein CSVGTSGNTGELFF. J is TRBJ2-2 and V is TRBV29-1, with TRBD2 matching over 10 bases. This CDR3 has 14 amino acids. Germline V gene lookup returns CDR1 SQVTM and CDR2 ANQGSEA. J was trimmed by 1 base and V by 4 bases; bases with no gene match: 0.

This clonotype was counted at least ten times. The chain employs TRBV18 and TRBJ2-7; D may be TRBD1 (7 bases). The germline V gene encodes CDR1 KGHSH and CDR2 LQKENI. This CDR3 spans 14 amino acids. V gave up 3 bases and J gave up 3 bases, with 12 bases separating them. The CDR3 DNA is TGTGCCAGCTCACCGCGACAGGGACTCTACGAGCAGTACTTC. This codes for CASSPRQGLYEQYF.

Ten or more counts support this clonotype. The rearrangement joins TRBV12-3 or TRBV12-4 to TRBJ2-2, with D hard to call. V was trimmed by 6 bases and J by 6 bases, leaving 8 bases between them. This CDR3 spans 12 amino acids. The CDR3 DNA is TGTGCCAGCAGCCGATGGGCCGGGGAGCTGTTTTTT. Its protein product is CASSRWAGELFF.